This entry lists 23 T cell receptor beta chains sequenced from one sample in a study of shared clonotypes between healthy human individuals. Clones were read by immunoSEQ multiplex PCR, and TCRdb kept only the in-frame ones, dropping some. The sample contains a few million clones, 95% of which appear only once. The sequenced sample consisted of naive CD4+ T cells sorted from blood. Documented subset: CD45RA+ positively selected. These receptors were taken from a man aged 18 to 29 in good health.

The gene calls are TRBV25-1 and TRBJ2-7; no clear D. CDR1 is MGHDK, CDR2 SYGVNS, per germline. V was shortened by 0 bases and J by 4 bases, with 7 bases between the two germline ends. The CDR3 has 13 residues. The CDR3 region has the DNA TGTGCCAGCAGTGAATACCTCGGGTACGAGCAGTACTTC. It specifies CASSEYLGYEQYF.

This chain connects TRBV18 to TRBJ1-1; 9 nucleotides line up with TRBD1. The V gene end was trimmed by 4 bases and the J gene end by 1 base; junction bases not matched to a gene: 7. The germline CDR1 and CDR2 sequences are KGHSH and LQKENI. CDR3 length equals 16 residues. CDR3 loop: CASSRIPGQGNTEAFF. The CDR3 bases are TGTGCCAGCTCACGCATTCCGGGACAGGGGAACACTGAAGCTTTCTTT.

This clone was counted a single time. This chain connects TRBV7-2 to TRBJ2-7, with 11 bases aligning to TRBD2. Germline V lookup: CDR1 SGHTA, CDR2 FQGNSA. The CDR3 sequence is 15 residues long. The V and J ends lost 5 bases and 2 bases, in that order; junction bases with no gene match: 5. CDR3 bases: TGTGCCAGCAGCCCAGGGACTAGCGGAACCTACGAGCAGTACTTC. This codes for CASSPGTSGTYEQYF.

The chain links TRBV19 to TRBJ2-3; a possible D gene is TRBD1 (5 bases). This CDR3 contains 18 residues. Germline loops: CDR1 LNHDA, CDR2 SQIVND (reference sequence). Trimming stripped 0 bases from V and 0 bases from J, with 16 bases between. For the CDR3, the DNA is TGTGCCAGTAGTATAGATCGTCTGGGGCGGATCAGCACAGATACGCAGTATTTT. This codes for CASSIDRLGRISTDTQYF.

This clone was seen only a few times. The sample has other DNA sequences that encode this CDR3 too. The chain joins TRBV9 to TRBJ2-3; D perhaps matches TRBD1 (6 bases). CDR3 length: 14 residues. V lost 0 bases, J lost 1 base, and 6 bases lay in between. Per germline, CDR1 SGDLS and CDR2 YYNGEE. The CDR3 spells CASSVGQGTDTQYF. The CDR3 DNA reads TGTGCCAGCAGCGTAGGACAGGGCACAGATACGCAGTATTTT.

The chain recombines TRBV9 with TRBJ2-3; 9 nucleotides align to TRBD2. The junction had 10 bases not matched to a gene; V was cut back by 0 bases and J by 5 bases. Germline loops: CDR1 SGDLS, CDR2 YYNGEE. The CDR3 consists of 17 residues. The CDR3 DNA reads TGTGCCAGCAGCGTAGCTGGCCTAGCGGGGATTGGAGATACGCAGTATTTT. Its protein is CASSVAGLAGIGDTQYF.

V is TRBV6-1 and J is TRBJ2-1, with TRBD2 matching 13 bases. The CDR3 has 15 residues. Trimming at V came to 4 bases and at J to 9 bases, leaving 6 bases not matched to a gene. The V gene's germline CDR1 is MNHNS and CDR2 SASEGT. The CDR3 DNA is TGTGCCAGCAGTGCCCCAGGGACTAGCGGGGCTGAGCAGTTCTTC. It yields the protein CASSAPGTSGAEQFF.

The CDR3 spells CASAKRGAMIYGYTF. The CDR3 nucleotides are TGTGCCAGCGCTAAACGAGGGGCGATGATCTATGGCTACACCTTC. The chain links TRBV6-1 to TRBJ1-2, with a tentative D call TRBD1 (5 bases). The CDR3 has 15 residues. The germline V and J ends were trimmed by 8 bases and 4 bases, with 20 bases remaining between them. Per the germline V gene, CDR1 is MNHNS and CDR2 is SASEGT.

Points on this clone: Within the sample, other DNA sequences also encode this same CDR3. The CDR3 protein is CAISESPGAGTEAFF. CDR3 bases: TGTGCCATCAGTGAGTCACCGGGGGCTGGAACTGAAGCTTTCTTT. The chain is built from TRBV10-3 and TRBJ1-1, with D maybe TRBD1 (6 bases). Germline V CDR1 and CDR2: ENHRY, SYGVKD. This CDR3 is 15 amino acids long. Trimming removed 0 bases from V and 5 bases from J, with 13 bases in between.

This chain links TRBV5-1 with TRBJ2-7; D might be TRBD2 (5 bases). With 0 bases removed from V and 3 bases from J, the gap between germline ends came to 13 bases. Germline CDR1 SGHRS, CDR2 YFSETQ. The CDR3 is 15 residues long. The CDR3 sequence is CASSLERESVYEQYF. The CDR3 nucleotides read TGCGCCAGCAGCTTGGAGAGGGAGTCTGTCTACGAGCAGTACTTC.

This clone was seen only once. The genes are TRBV19 and TRBJ1-5; tentatively, D is TRBD1 (6 bases). Trimming removed 7 bases at V and 7 bases at J, with 14 bases between. The CDR3 has 13 amino acids. The germline V gene encodes CDR1 LNHDA and CDR2 SQIVND (reference sequence). CDR3 in amino acids: CASNRDLDQPQHF. In nucleotides, the CDR3 is TGTGCCAGTAACAGGGATTTGGACCAGCCCCAGCATTTT.

The chain recombines TRBV30 with TRBJ1-6; D not resolved. Trimming took 8 bases from V and 0 from J, leaving 11 bases between them. Germline values: CDR1 GTSNPN, CDR2 SVGIG (reference sequence). The CDR3 is 14 residues long. The CDR3 DNA is TGTGCCACCCGGGGTGTCTCCTATAATTCACCCCTCCACTTT. Translated, it gives CATRGVSYNSPLHF.

The chain combines TRBV7-2 with TRBJ2-7; tentative D call: TRBD1 (5 bases). Per the germline V gene, CDR1 is SGHTA and CDR2 is FQGNSA. The germline V and J ends were trimmed by 5 bases and 6 bases, with 17 bases remaining between them. The CDR3 consists of 14 residues. The CDR3: CASSPQMQGSEQYF. CDR3 DNA: TGTGCCAGCAGCCCCCAGATGCAGGGTTCCGAGCAGTACTTC. Full variable domain (missing parts from reference TRBV7-2 and TRBJ2-7): GAGVSQSPSNKVTEKGKDVELRCDPISGHTALYWYRQSLGQGLEFLIYFQGNSAPDKSGLPSDRFSAERTGGSVSTLTIQRTQQEDSAVYLCASSPQMQGSEQYFGPGTRLTVT.

V usage is TRBV30 and J usage is TRBJ2-2, with D uncertain. Germline V lookup: CDR1 GTSNPN, CDR2 SVGIG (reference sequence). The germline V and J ends were trimmed by 2 bases and 5 bases, with 9 bases remaining between them. The CDR3 has 13 amino acids. CDR3 residues: CAWSRRTTGELFF. CDR3 bases: TGTGCCTGGAGTCGCAGAACAACCGGGGAGCTGTTTTTT.

V and J are TRBV10-1 and TRBJ2-7; tentatively, D is TRBD1 or TRBD2 (6 bases each). Trimming left V 5 bases short and J 3 bases short, with 14 bases between. The CDR3 is 14 residues long. Germline CDR1 WNHNN, CDR2 SYGVQD (reference sequence). CDR3 coding DNA: TGCGCCAGCAGTCCCGATAGGGGGGTCTACGAGCAGTACTTC. This translates into CASSPDRGVYEQYF.

The CDR3 spells CASSQDRVSSYEQYF. The CDR3 region has the DNA TGCGCCAGCAGCCAAGACAGGGTCAGCTCCTACGAGCAGTACTTC. V usage is TRBV4-1 and J usage is TRBJ2-7; possible D gene TRBD1, 5 bases. This CDR3 contains 15 residues. The germline V gene has CDR1 MGHRA and CDR2 YSYEKL. V dropped 0 bases and J dropped 0 bases, with 9 bases sitting between them.

This sequence joins TRBV19 and TRBJ1-1; D is ambiguous. Germline loops: CDR1 LNHDA, CDR2 SQIVND (reference sequence). The CDR3 loop spans 12 amino acids. V was trimmed by 5 bases and J by 2 bases, leaving 6 bases between them. CDR3 amino acids: CASSATNTEAFF. CDR3 nucleotides: TGTGCCAGTAGTGCCACAAACACTGAAGCTTTCTTT. Filled out from reference TRBV19 and TRBJ1-1, the complete variable domain reads DGGITQSPKYLFRKEGQNVTLSCEQNLNHDAMYWYRQDPGQGLRLIYYSQIVNDFQKGDIAEGYSVSREKKESFPLTVTSAQKNPTAFYLCASSATNTEAFFGQGTRLTVV.

The genes are TRBV5-1 and TRBJ2-3, with no clear D. The CDR3 is 13 residues long. The V gene's germline CDR1 is SGHRS and CDR2 YFSETQ. V was pared by 6 bases and J by 0 bases, with 8 bases between. CDR3 in amino acids: CASTIPSTDTQYF. The CDR3 DNA follows: TGCGCCAGCACCATCCCTAGCACAGATACGCAGTATTTT.

V is TRBV9 and J is TRBJ1-2, with a weak D call TRBD1 (6 bases). The CDR3 length is 14 residues. Germline V gene sequence: CDR1 SGDLS, CDR2 YYNGEE. V was trimmed by 4 bases and J by 3 bases, leaving 13 bases between them. Written as DNA, the CDR3 is TGTGCCAGCAGCCCGACTAGGGGGGACTATGGCTACACCTTC. Protein sequence: CASSPTRGDYGYTF.

The chain joins TRBV7-2 to TRBJ2-2; 7 bases are a match to TRBD2. The CDR3 sequence is 16 residues long. Losses at the gene ends were 2 bases for V and 2 bases for J; bases not matched to a gene: 5. Germline V lookup: CDR1 SGHTA, CDR2 FQGNSA. The CDR3 coding sequence is TGTGCCAGCAGCTTATACGGGGGGAGCAACACCGGGGAGCTGTTTTTT. This encodes CASSLYGGSNTGELFF.

The chain carries TRBV19 and TRBJ1-5; D is possibly TRBD1 (6 bases). Trimming removed 3 bases from V and 7 bases from J, with 10 bases in between. CDR3 length: 13 residues. The germline V gene encodes CDR1 LNHDA and CDR2 SQIVND (reference sequence). The CDR3 DNA is TGTGCCAGTAGTATGGGGGGACAACAGCCCCAGCATTTT. Translation gives CASSMGGQQPQHF.

With regard to this clone: An end of the junction differs from the germline gene, which may be a read error. The chain combines TRBV6-1 with TRBJ2-7; TRBD1 agrees at 9 bases. The CDR3 is 15 residues long. Germline loops: CDR1 MNHNS, CDR2 SASEGT. CDR3 nucleotide sequence: TGTGCCAGCAGTAAAGCGGGGACAGGGATGTACGAGCAGTACTTC. Its translation: CASSKAGTGMYEQYF.

V gene TRBV28 combines with J gene TRBJ1-5; D unresolved. Between the trimmed V and J ends, which lost 3 bases and 3 bases, there was a span of 6 bases. Looked up from germline, CDR1 is MDHEN and CDR2 is SYDVKM. CDR3 size: 13 residues. In DNA, the CDR3 is TGTGCCAGCAGTTTTTCAGTCAATCAGCCCCAGCATTTT. Its protein is CASSFSVNQPQHF.